The present T cell receptor beta chain was sequenced within a study of T cells in Graves' hyperthyroidism and ophthalmopathy. Germline lookup yields CDR1 SNHLY and CDR2 FYNNEI. V was clipped by 6 bases and J by 4 bases; unmatched bases: 6. The CDR3 sequence is 15 residues long. Amplification of TCR beta CDR3 regions was performed using RNA transcripts as template. A first-round RT-PCR of the TCR CDR3 used the HTBI primer set. One entry per CDR3 protein results from TCRdb running MiXCR on the multiplex PCR reads. The top ten clones hold roughly 33% of a sample with about 400,000 distinct CDR3 sequences, around 14% of them seen once. Used for diagnoses were clinical symptoms, serum thyroxine and TRAb, thyroid ultrasound and orbital computed tomography.

The sequence was collected from a woman aged 25 to 39 with Graves' hyperthyroidism. The sequencing input was blood. This rearrangement joins TRBV2 to TRBJ2-5, with TRBD2 identical over 12 bases. CDR3 loop: CASSFGLAGTETQYF. CDR3 coding DNA: TGTGCCAGCAGCTTTGGACTAGCGGGAACAGAGACCCAGTACTTC.